This T cell receptor (beta chain) was sequenced during a study of a mutant IDH1 vaccine in newly diagnosed glioma. Overall study: Vaccination began 4-6 weeks post radiotherapy alone, or with temozolomide cycles. The treated population exhibited a male proportion of roughly 62%, a female proportion of roughly 40%, and a mean age of about 40 years.

The method was immunoSEQ multiplex PCR; TCRdb's version includes in-frame clones alone and lacks a portion of them. The data show about 48,000 clones, with 65% to 85% seen just once and more than 6.5% held by the top ten. Time point specified: week 35, safety follow-up. Doses comprised 300 ug of mutant IDH1 20-mer peptide each, plus topical imiquimod. New WHO grade 3 or 4 astrocytomas that were IDH1-mutant and ATRX-lost occurred in the donors. As concerns this clone: Its antigen is still unknown.

Per the germline V gene, CDR1 is ENHRY and CDR2 is SYGVKD. This CDR3 spans 14 amino acids. Source: PBMCs, taken from a glioma patient whose treatment included an IDH1 peptide vaccine. The genes are TRBV10-3 and TRBJ2-3; 8 bases align to TRBD2. This clonotype originated in a man in his forties with glioma. The CDR3 protein is CASRTSSGADTQYF. CDR3 sequence (DNA): TGTGCTTCGCGGACTAGCAGCGGGGCAGATACGCAGTATTTT.